The rows below give T cell receptor beta chains drawn from one sample of a study of cytomegalovirus exposure and HLA in healthy donors. Libraries were prepared by immunoSEQ multiplex PCR; TCRdb keeps only in-frame clonotypes and omits some of them. The table lists tens of thousands of clones, about 78% of them singletons. The sequenced sample consisted of PBMCs. The receptors come from a man aged 35 to 55 in good health and CMV-seronegative. Both conserved end residues are part of each CDR3. Size is stated for part of the rows, as once, few or many counts, or as a class when the clone is expanded.

CDR3 length: 13; clone size: -; V gene: TRBV12-5; CDR3 protein: CASGHGSYNEQFF
CDR3 length: 15; clone size: -; V gene: TRBV27; CDR3 protein: CASTPFGESSGEQYF
CDR3 length: 14; clone size: -; V gene: TRBV28; CDR3 protein: CASTRGGNTGELFF
CDR3 length: 16; clone size: -; V gene: TRBV7-9; CDR3 protein: CASSLGGTGVNYGYTF
CDR3 length: 13; clone size: -; V gene: TRBV9; CDR3 protein: CASSRNRETEAFF
CDR3 length: 12; clone size: once; V gene: TRBV30; CDR3 protein: CAWAGGANVLTF
CDR3 length: 17; clone size: -; V gene: TRBV5-1; CDR3 protein: CASSLGNSGRRVDTQYF
CDR3 length: 16; clone size: -; V gene: TRBV18; CDR3 protein: CASSPLASGRPYEQYF
CDR3 length: 13; clone size: -; V gene: TRBV6-5; CDR3 protein: CASSTQRNTEAFF
CDR3 length: 13; clone size: -; V gene: TRBV19; CDR3 protein: CASTDRSYQPQHF
CDR3 length: 15; clone size: -; V gene: TRBV4-1; CDR3 protein: CASSQGTGTIYGYTF
CDR3 length: 17; clone size: -; V gene: TRBV5-1; CDR3 protein: CASSLAVLRDKYNEQFF
CDR3 length: 14; clone size: -; V gene: TRBV7-2; CDR3 protein: CASSSFRQGYGYTF
CDR3 length: 13; clone size: -; V gene: TRBV5-1; CDR3 protein: CASGDRGTDTQYF
CDR3 length: 15; clone size: -; V gene: TRBV7-9; CDR3 protein: CASSLGWGGAETQYF
CDR3 length: 15; clone size: -; V gene: TRBV14; CDR3 protein: CASSLGGSYNSPLHF
CDR3 length: 19; clone size: -; V gene: TRBV14; CDR3 protein: CASSQEWNTWWESSYEQYF
CDR3 length: 14; clone size: once; V gene: TRBV4-1; CDR3 protein: CASSQEGGGSPLHF
CDR3 length: 16; clone size: once; V gene: TRBV7-9; CDR3 protein: CASSFRRGQTTYEQYF
CDR3 length: 13; clone size: few; V gene: TRBV15; CDR3 protein: CATSRARQGEAFF
CDR3 length: 14; clone size: few; V gene: TRBV7-8; CDR3 protein: CASSPRERNNEQFF
CDR3 length: 14; clone size: -; V gene: TRBV9; CDR3 protein: CASSAAGLAHEQFF
CDR3 length: 16; clone size: -; V gene: TRBV5-1; CDR3 protein: CASSPNSGSGPDTQYF
CDR3 length: 14; clone size: -; V gene: TRBV19; CDR3 protein: CASRPTGVNQPQHF
CDR3 length: 16; clone size: -; V gene: TRBV19; CDR3 protein: CASSIRDSANTGELFF
CDR3 length: 11; clone size: -; V gene: TRBV25-1; CDR3 protein: CASSLFYGYTF
CDR3 length: 17; clone size: -; V gene: TRBV9; CDR3 protein: CASSAGTSGRSGDTQYF
CDR3 length: 11; clone size: -; V gene: TRBV20-1; CDR3 protein: CSATGGGEQFF
CDR3 length: 14; clone size: -; V gene: TRBV19; CDR3 protein: CASSMVTATDTQYF
CDR3 length: 13; clone size: -; V gene: TRBV28; CDR3 protein: CASSFARQNGYTF
CDR3 length: 16; clone size: -; V gene: TRBV7-2; CDR3 protein: CASSLGGGGGNQPQHF
CDR3 length: 17; clone size: -; V gene: TRBV9; CDR3 protein: CASSPTPGLAAEETQYF
CDR3 length: 15; clone size: -; V gene: TRBV2; CDR3 protein: CASKGGGANTGELFF
CDR3 length: 14; clone size: -; V gene: TRBV11-2; CDR3 protein: CASSSSGRDYEQYF
CDR3 length: 13; clone size: -; V gene: TRBV6-6; CDR3 protein: CASQAGGGETQYF
CDR3 length: 15; clone size: -; V gene: TRBV27; CDR3 protein: CASSLGQGYTGELFF
CDR3 length: 14; clone size: -; V gene: TRBV29-1; CDR3 protein: CSGGGTGANYGYTF
CDR3 length: 13; clone size: few; V gene: TRBV28; CDR3 protein: CASSFGGTYEQYF
CDR3 length: 13; clone size: -; V gene: TRBV7-9; CDR3 protein: CSSSLSGMHEQYF
CDR3 length: 17; clone size: -; V gene: TRBV5-1; CDR3 protein: CASSHQTAQRWQETQYF
CDR3 length: 15; clone size: -; V gene: TRBV18; CDR3 protein: CASSPLRGEWYEQYF
CDR3 length: 16; clone size: -; V gene: TRBV4-1; CDR3 protein: CASSQGVGEGYNEQFF
CDR3 length: 15; clone size: -; V gene: TRBV18; CDR3 protein: CASSPLQLQEQPQHF
CDR3 length: 12; clone size: -; V gene: TRBV7-8; CDR3 protein: CASSQSTGELFF
CDR3 length: 17; clone size: -; V gene: TRBV27; CDR3 protein: CASSLSSTETHLGGQYF